This entry concerns a single TCR beta chain. Its antigen is as yet unknown. Lysates of CMV-infected fibroblasts at around 10 ug/mL stimulated these cells. Memory cells lacking CD40L and CD69 with high CD45RO were sorted. Donors were HIV-1-infected adults who began suppressive ART during chronic infection. Sequencing used immunoSEQ version 4 in survey mode. Only in-frame clones appear in the TCRdb table, and some are missing; sequencing was by immunoSEQ multiplex PCR. The sample records roughly 34,000 clones, roughly 80% being singletons. This sample was taken from a study of persistence of HIV-infected CD4 T cells. Study-level points and caveats: Rare CMV-responding cells carrying HIV-1 proviruses were not analyzed separately for TCR. CMV- and Gag-responding cells had lower TCRbeta richness than CD3/CD28-responding cells.

Trimming took 1 base from V and 7 from J, leaving 25 bases between them. Germline V CDR1 and CDR2: LNHDA, SQIVND (reference sequence). The CDR3 is made up of 18 amino acids. The material sequenced was CD4+ T cells sorted from PBMCs after approximately 20-hour stimulation, taken from a patient who received antiretroviral therapy. The V and J genes are TRBV19 and TRBJ1-2; tentative D call: TRBD1 (6 bases). This sequence originates from an adult woman with HIV who was CMV-seropositive. This CDR3 reads CASSIGGNQIHRAGGYTF. The CDR3 region has the DNA TGTGCCAGTAGTATAGGGGGCAACCAGATACACAGGGCCGGTGGCTACACCTTC.